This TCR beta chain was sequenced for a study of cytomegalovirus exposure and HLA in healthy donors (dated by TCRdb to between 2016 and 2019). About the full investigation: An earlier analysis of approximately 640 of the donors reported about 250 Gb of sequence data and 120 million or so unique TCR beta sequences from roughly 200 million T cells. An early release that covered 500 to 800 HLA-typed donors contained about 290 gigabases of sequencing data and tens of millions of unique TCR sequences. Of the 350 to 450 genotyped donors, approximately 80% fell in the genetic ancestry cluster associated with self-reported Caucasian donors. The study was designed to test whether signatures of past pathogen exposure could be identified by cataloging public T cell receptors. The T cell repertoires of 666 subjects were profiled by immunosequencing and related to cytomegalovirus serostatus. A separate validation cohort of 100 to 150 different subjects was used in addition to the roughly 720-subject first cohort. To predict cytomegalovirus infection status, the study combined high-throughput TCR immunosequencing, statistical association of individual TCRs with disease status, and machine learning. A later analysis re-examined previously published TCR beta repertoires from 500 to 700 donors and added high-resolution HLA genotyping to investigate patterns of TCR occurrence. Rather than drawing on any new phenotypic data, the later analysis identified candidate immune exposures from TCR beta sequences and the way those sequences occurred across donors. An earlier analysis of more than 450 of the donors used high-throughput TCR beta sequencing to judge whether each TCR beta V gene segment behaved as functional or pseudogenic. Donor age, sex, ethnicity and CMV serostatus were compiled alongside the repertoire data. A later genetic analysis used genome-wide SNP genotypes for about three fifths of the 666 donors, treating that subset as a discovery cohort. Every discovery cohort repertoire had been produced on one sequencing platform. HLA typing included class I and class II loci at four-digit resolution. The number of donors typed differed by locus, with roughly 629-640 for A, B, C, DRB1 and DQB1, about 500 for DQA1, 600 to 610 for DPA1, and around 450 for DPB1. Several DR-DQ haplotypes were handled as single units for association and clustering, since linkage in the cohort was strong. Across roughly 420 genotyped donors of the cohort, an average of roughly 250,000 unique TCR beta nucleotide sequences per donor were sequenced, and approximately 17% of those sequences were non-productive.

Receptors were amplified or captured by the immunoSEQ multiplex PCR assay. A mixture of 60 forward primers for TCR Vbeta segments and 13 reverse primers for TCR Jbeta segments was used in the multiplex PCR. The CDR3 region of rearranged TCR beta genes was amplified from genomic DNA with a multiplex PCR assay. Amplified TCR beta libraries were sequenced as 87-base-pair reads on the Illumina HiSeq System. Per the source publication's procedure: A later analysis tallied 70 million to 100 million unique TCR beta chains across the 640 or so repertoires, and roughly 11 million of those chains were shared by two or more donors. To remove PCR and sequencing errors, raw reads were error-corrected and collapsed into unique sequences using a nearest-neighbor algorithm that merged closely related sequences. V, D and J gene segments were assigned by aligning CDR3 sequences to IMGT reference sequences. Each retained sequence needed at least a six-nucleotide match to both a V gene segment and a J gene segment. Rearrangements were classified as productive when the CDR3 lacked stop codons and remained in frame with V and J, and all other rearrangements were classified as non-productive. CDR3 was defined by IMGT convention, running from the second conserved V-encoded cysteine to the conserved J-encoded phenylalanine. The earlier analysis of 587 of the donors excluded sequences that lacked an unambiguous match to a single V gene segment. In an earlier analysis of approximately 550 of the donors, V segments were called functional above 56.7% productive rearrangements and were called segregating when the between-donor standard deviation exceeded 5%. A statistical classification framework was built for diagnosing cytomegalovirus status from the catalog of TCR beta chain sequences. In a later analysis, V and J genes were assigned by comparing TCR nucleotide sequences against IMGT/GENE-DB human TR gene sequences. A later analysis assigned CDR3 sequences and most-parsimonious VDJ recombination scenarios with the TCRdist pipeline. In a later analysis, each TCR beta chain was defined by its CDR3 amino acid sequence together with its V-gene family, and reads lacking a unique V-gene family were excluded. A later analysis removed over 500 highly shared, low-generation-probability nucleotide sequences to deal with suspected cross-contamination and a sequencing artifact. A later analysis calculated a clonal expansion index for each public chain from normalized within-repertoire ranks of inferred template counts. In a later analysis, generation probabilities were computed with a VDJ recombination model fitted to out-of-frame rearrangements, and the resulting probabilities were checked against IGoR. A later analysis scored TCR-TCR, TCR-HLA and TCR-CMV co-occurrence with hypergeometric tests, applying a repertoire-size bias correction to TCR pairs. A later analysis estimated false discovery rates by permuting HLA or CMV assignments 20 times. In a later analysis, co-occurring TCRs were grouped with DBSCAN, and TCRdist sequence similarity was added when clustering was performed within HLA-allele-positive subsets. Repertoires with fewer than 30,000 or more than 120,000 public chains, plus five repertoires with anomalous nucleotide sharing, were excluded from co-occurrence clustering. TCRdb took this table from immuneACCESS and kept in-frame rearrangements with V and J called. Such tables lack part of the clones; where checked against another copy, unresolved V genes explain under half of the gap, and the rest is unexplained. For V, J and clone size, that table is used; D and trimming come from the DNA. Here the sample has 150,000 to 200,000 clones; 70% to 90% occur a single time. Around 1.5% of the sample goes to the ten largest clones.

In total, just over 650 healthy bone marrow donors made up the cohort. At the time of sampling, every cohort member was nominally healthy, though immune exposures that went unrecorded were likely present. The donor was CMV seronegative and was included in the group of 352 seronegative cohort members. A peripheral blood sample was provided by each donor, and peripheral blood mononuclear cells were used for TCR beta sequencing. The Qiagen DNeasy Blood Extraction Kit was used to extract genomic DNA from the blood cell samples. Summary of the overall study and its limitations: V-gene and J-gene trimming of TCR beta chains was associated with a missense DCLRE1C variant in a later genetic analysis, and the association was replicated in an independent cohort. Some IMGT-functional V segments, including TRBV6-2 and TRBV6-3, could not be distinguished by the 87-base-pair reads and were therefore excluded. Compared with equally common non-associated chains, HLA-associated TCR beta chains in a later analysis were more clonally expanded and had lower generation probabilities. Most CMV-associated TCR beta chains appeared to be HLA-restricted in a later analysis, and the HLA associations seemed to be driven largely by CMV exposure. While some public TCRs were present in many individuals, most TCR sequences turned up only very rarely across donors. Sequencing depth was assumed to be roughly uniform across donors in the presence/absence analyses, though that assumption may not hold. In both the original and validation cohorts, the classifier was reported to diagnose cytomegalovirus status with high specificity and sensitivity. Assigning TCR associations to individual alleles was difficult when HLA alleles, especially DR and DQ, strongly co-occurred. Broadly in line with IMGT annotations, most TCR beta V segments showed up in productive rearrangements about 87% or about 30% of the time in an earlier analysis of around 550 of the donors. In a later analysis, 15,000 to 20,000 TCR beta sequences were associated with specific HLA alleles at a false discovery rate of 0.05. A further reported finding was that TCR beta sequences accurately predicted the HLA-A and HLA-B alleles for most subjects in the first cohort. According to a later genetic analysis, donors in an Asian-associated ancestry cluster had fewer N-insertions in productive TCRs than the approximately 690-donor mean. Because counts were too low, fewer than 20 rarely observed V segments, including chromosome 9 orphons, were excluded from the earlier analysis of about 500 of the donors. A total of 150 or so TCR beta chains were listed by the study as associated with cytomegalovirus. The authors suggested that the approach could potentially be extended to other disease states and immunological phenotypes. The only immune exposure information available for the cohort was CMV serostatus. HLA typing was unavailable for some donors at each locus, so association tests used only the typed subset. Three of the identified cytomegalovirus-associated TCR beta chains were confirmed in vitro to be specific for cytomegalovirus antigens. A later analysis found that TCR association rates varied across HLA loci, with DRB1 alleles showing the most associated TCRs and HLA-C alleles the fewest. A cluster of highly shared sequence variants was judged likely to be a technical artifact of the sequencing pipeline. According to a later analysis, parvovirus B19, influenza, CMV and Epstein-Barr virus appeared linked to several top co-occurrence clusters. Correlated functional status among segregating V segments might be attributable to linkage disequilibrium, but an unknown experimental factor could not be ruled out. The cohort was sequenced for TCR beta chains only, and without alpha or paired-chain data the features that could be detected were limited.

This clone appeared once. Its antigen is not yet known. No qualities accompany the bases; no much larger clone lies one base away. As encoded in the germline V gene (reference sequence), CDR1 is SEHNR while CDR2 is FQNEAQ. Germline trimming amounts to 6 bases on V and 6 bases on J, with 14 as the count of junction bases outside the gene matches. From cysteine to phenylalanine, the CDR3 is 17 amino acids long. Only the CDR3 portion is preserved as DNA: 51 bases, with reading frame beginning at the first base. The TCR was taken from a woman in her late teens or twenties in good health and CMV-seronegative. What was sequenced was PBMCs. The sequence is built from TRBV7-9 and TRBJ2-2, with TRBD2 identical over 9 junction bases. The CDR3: CASSPHLAGYGAGELFF. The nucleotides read TGTGCCAGCAGTCCCCACCTAGCGGGATATGGGGCCGGGGAGCTGTTTTTT.